This T cell receptor (beta chain) appears in the sequencing data of a study of T cell responses to AZD1222 COVID-19 vaccine. This CDR3 contains 17 residues. The ends lost 4 bases at V and 0 bases at J; junction bases unmatched: 12. Germline loops: CDR1 SGHDT, CDR2 YYEEEE. Generated by immunoSEQ multiplex PCR, the TCRdb table keeps only in-frame clones and is missing some. Found here are around 100,000 clones, roughly 84% of them singletons; the top ten hold over 15%. The receptor's source is an adult in good health. The specimen was peripheral blood, collected on day 0 of AZD1222 vaccination. The gene calls are TRBV5-6 and TRBJ1-1, with 7 nucleotides matching TRBD1. The CDR3 DNA sequence: TGTGCCAGCAGCGGACGAGGACAGGCCTTCATGAACACTGAAGCTTTCTTT. It encodes CASSGRGQAFMNTEAFF.